This TCR beta chain was documented in a study of cytomegalovirus exposure and HLA in healthy donors (dated by TCRdb to the late 2010s). At the level of the whole study: In an earlier analysis of fewer than 750 of the donors, approximately 260 Gb of sequence data and 100 million or so unique TCR beta sequences from 150 million to 200 million T cells were reported. The study combined high-throughput TCR immunosequencing, statistical association of individual TCRs with disease status, and machine learning to predict cytomegalovirus infection status. The study used immunosequencing to profile the T cell repertoires of 600 to 850 subjects and linked those repertoires to cytomegalovirus serostatus. Class I and class II HLA loci were covered by the typing at four-digit resolution. About 300 gigabases of sequencing data and around 80 million unique TCR sequences made up an early release that covered nearly 650 HLA-typed donors. To study patterns of TCR occurrence, a later analysis re-analyzed previously published TCR beta repertoires from just over 650 donors and added high-resolution HLA genotyping. In addition to the first cohort of 666 subjects, a separate validation cohort of some 120 different subjects was used. The later analysis used no new phenotypic data to find candidate immune exposures, relying instead on TCR beta sequences and their occurrence across donors. Five DR-DQ haplotypes were handled as single units for association and clustering, since linkage in the cohort was strong. Among the roughly 370 genotyped donors, around 81% belonged to the genetic ancestry cluster associated with self-reported Caucasian donors. Every discovery cohort repertoire had been produced on one sequencing platform. An earlier analysis of 500 to 750 of the donors applied high-throughput TCR beta sequencing to assess whether each TCR beta V gene segment acted as functional or pseudogenic. In a later genetic analysis, genome-wide SNP genotypes for about 60% of the 666 donors were used, and that subset was treated as a discovery cohort. Across approximately 420 genotyped donors of the cohort, an average of about 220,000 unique TCR beta nucleotide sequences per donor were sequenced, and roughly a sixth of those sequences were non-productive. The number of donors typed differed by locus, with roughly 629-640 for A, B, C, DRB1 and DQB1, about 500 for DQA1, 600 to 610 for DPA1, and around 450 for DPB1. The aim of the study was to test whether cataloging public T cell receptors could identify signatures of past pathogen exposure. Donor age, sex, ethnicity and CMV serostatus were compiled together with the repertoire data.

Libraries were prepared through the immunoSEQ multiplex PCR assay. For the multiplex PCR, a mixture combining 60 forward primers for TCR Vbeta segments and 13 reverse primers for TCR Jbeta segments was used. The CDR3 region of rearranged TCR beta genes was amplified from genomic DNA by a multiplex PCR assay. Amplified TCR beta libraries were sequenced as 87-base-pair reads on the Illumina HiSeq System. Processing in the source paper ran as follows. In a later analysis, some 80 million unique TCR beta chains were counted across the approximately 640 repertoires, and approximately 11 million of these chains were shared by at least two donors. A nearest-neighbor algorithm error-corrected the raw reads and collapsed the reads into unique sequences, merging closely related sequences to remove PCR and sequencing errors. CDR3 sequences were aligned to IMGT reference sequences to assign V, D and J gene segments. For a sequence to be retained, a match of at least six nucleotides was required to both a V gene segment and a J gene segment. A rearrangement counted as productive if the CDR3 had no stop codons and remained in frame with V and J, and every other rearrangement counted as non-productive. CDR3 was defined according to IMGT convention as the region running from the second conserved V-encoded cysteine to the conserved J-encoded phenylalanine. The earlier analysis of some 540 of the donors excluded any sequence lacking an unambiguous match to a single V gene segment. An earlier analysis of a few hundred of the donors called V segments functional above 56.7% productive rearrangements and segregating when the between-donor standard deviation exceeded 5%. To diagnose cytomegalovirus status from the catalog of TCR beta chain sequences, a statistical classification framework was built. A later analysis assigned V and J genes by comparing TCR nucleotide sequences with IMGT/GENE-DB human TR gene sequences. The TCRdist pipeline was used in a later analysis to assign CDR3 sequences and most-parsimonious VDJ recombination scenarios. A later analysis defined each TCR beta chain by its CDR3 amino acid sequence plus V-gene family, and excluded reads lacking a unique V-gene family. To address suspected cross-contamination and a sequencing artifact, a later analysis removed approximately 590 highly shared, low-generation-probability nucleotide sequences. For each public chain, a later analysis derived a clonal expansion index from normalized ranks of inferred template counts within each repertoire. In a later analysis, generation probabilities were computed with a VDJ recombination model fitted to out-of-frame rearrangements, and the resulting probabilities were checked against IGoR. A later analysis scored TCR-TCR, TCR-HLA and TCR-CMV co-occurrence with hypergeometric tests, applying a repertoire-size bias correction to TCR pairs. To estimate false discovery rates, a later analysis permuted the HLA or CMV assignments 20 times. A later analysis grouped co-occurring TCRs with DBSCAN, adding TCRdist sequence similarity when clustering within HLA-allele-positive subsets. Repertoires with fewer than 30,000 or more than 120,000 public chains, plus five repertoires with anomalous nucleotide sharing, were excluded from co-occurrence clustering. TCRdb limited this immuneACCESS table to in-frame rearrangements with V and J called. A share of clones is missing; checked studies link under half to unresolved V genes, and the rest is unexplained. V, J and clone size were drawn from that table, and D and trimming were deduced from the DNA. This sample is represented by 180,000 or so clones; around 74% of them were singletons. 2.9% of the sample lies in the top ten.

The cohort comprised 666 healthy bone marrow donors. At the time of sampling, all cohort members were nominally healthy, though unrecorded immune exposures were likely present. The donor was CMV seronegative and belonged to the group of approximately 320 seronegative cohort members. Every donor gave a peripheral blood sample, and the peripheral blood mononuclear cells from that sample were used for TCR beta sequencing. The Qiagen DNeasy Blood Extraction Kit was used to extract genomic DNA from the blood cell samples. General study outcomes and caveats: Strong co-occurrence of HLA alleles, especially DR and DQ, made assigning TCR associations to individual alleles difficult. The study listed around 160 TCR beta chains as associated with cytomegalovirus. The presence/absence analyses assumed that sequencing depth was roughly uniform across donors, and that assumption may not be true. Compared with the roughly 670-donor mean, donors in an Asian-associated ancestry cluster had fewer N-insertions in productive TCRs, according to a later genetic analysis. Specific HLA alleles were associated with 15,000 to 20,000 TCR beta sequences at a false discovery rate of 0.05 in a later analysis. In a later analysis, HLA-associated TCR beta chains were found to be more clonally expanded and to have lower generation probabilities than equally common non-associated chains. An earlier analysis of 587 of the donors showed that most TCR beta V segments appeared in productive rearrangements either about 87% or about 30% of the time, which broadly matched IMGT annotations. A group of highly shared sequence variants was considered likely to be a technical artifact of the sequencing pipeline. While some public TCRs were present in many individuals, most TCR sequences turned up only very rarely across donors. It was suggested by the authors that the approach could potentially be generalized to other disease states and immunological phenotypes. In vitro tests confirmed that a few of the cytomegalovirus-associated TCR beta chains recognize cytomegalovirus antigens. For the cohort, immune exposure information was limited to CMV serostatus. According to a later analysis, parvovirus B19, influenza, CMV and Epstein-Barr virus appeared linked to several top co-occurrence clusters. Correlated functional status among segregating V segments might be attributable to linkage disequilibrium, but an unknown experimental factor could not be ruled out. A later analysis found that TCR association rates varied across HLA loci, with DRB1 alleles showing the most associated TCRs and HLA-C alleles the fewest. In a later genetic analysis, a missense DCLRE1C variant was associated with V-gene and J-gene trimming of TCR beta chains, and the association was replicated in an independent cohort. In this cohort, only TCR beta chains were sequenced, and detectable features were limited by the absence of alpha or paired-chain data. Because some donors lacked HLA typing at each locus, the association tests relied only on the typed subset. A further reported finding was that TCR beta sequences accurately predicted the HLA-A and HLA-B alleles for most subjects in the first cohort. Some IMGT-functional V segments, including TRBV6-2 and TRBV6-3, could not be distinguished by the 87-base-pair reads and were therefore excluded. In a later analysis, most CMV-associated TCR beta chains were found to appear HLA-restricted, with HLA associations seemingly driven largely by CMV exposure. The earlier analysis of approximately 590 of the donors excluded around 17 rarely observed V segments, including chromosome 9 orphons, because counts were too low. Cytomegalovirus status was reported to be diagnosed by the classifier with high specificity and sensitivity in both the original and validation cohorts.

Trimming costs V 0 bases and J 4 bases, and their ends lie 15 bases apart. Via the germline V gene, CDR1 is SGHTA and CDR2 FQGNSA. The CDR3 sequence holds 16 residues, the cysteine and phenylalanine included. The entry retains the CDR3 DNA only, 48 bases that are in frame from base 1. Comment on this clone: What this receptor recognizes is not known. No quality values exist for individual bases; no much larger clone is one base distant.

The clonotype was recovered from a male donor in good health and CMV-seronegative. The sample consisted of PBMCs. The rearrangement joined TRBV7-2 to TRBJ1-2; the D gene lacks a confident call. This receptor has the CDR3 CASSLAGSYDAYGYTF. The DNA reads TGTGCCAGCAGCTTAGCTGGGAGCTACGATGCCTATGGCTACACCTTC. The full variable domain, with segments outside the CDR3 supplied by the reference TRBV7-2 and TRBJ1-2 proteins, appears as GAGVSQSPSNKVTEKGKDVELRCDPISGHTALYWYRQSLGQGLEFLIYFQGNSAPDKSGLPSDRFSAERTGGSVSTLTIQRTQQEDSAVYLCASSLAGSYDAYGYTFGSGTRLTVV.